This TCR beta chain derives from a study of OX40 agonist ivuxolimab in advanced cancers. About the study as a whole: Ivuxolimab was a fully human IgG2 agonistic monoclonal antibody targeting the costimulatory receptor OX40 (CD134). Patients were allowed to have had prior anti-PD-1, anti-PD-L1 or anti-CTLA-4 therapy, and 40% of the dose-escalation patients had been treated with checkpoint inhibitors. Partial responses occurred in three dose-escalation patients: two with cutaneous melanoma and one with hepatocellular carcinoma. Of the approximately 54 patients in dose escalation, some 20 had hepatocellular carcinoma, around 15 had melanoma, 9 had renal cell carcinoma and 9 had head and neck cancer. The paper describes the monotherapy dose-escalation part (N of about 50 patients) of the phase I trial of ivuxolimab. Peripheral TCRbeta sequencing aimed to test whether ivuxolimab altered TCR sequence diversity and caused clonal T-cell expansion. A male proportion of roughly 80% and a mean age of 60 years, ranging from 23 to 79, were recorded for the dose-escalation cohort. Intravenous ivuxolimab was administered to patients every 2 weeks at six dose levels: 0.01, 0.1, 0.3, 1.5, 3 and 10 mg/kg. Study-wide findings and limitations: Antigen specificity was not determined for the clonally expanded peripheral T cells. Clonal expansion of both CD4+ and CD8+ blood T cells was observed from baseline to week 6 at doses 0.1 to 3.0 mg/kg. Low levels of normalized T-cell clonal expansion were also shown by some nonresponding patients. After ivuxolimab, expanded clones were on average more numerous among CD8+ T cells than among CD4+ T cells. In the 0.1-3.0 mg/kg groups, partial responders had among the lowest normalized peripheral clonal expansion, particularly in CD8+ T cells.

A remark on this clone: The target of this receptor is not known. Within one base of it there is no much larger clone, and no base qualities were kept.

The germline V gene provides CDR1 SGDLS and CDR2 YYNGEE. The CDR3 spans 16 residues, from the cysteine through the phenylalanine. Only the CDR3 portion is preserved as DNA: 48 bases, with reading frame beginning at the first base. V lost 0 bases and J lost 0 bases, and the count of bases not matched to a germline gene is 3. Patients with a history of autoimmune disease or receiving systemic immunosuppression were excluded from the trial. In every dose cohort, peripheral blood was drawn for TCR sequencing at baseline, cycle 4 day 1, and cycle 7 day 1. Samples were obtained from an open-label, multicenter, first-in-human phase I dose-escalation trial of ivuxolimab. Adults with locally advanced or metastatic melanoma, renal cell carcinoma, hepatocellular carcinoma or head and neck squamous cell carcinoma were enrolled in the trial. Before TCR sequencing, CD4+ and CD8+ T cells were separately sorted from peripheral blood.

Genomic DNA was isolated from the sorted cells so that the TCRbeta CDR3 region could be sequenced. The immunoSEQ Assay was used to sequence the TCRbeta CDR3 regions. The immuneACCESS repertoire file appears here via TCRdb, limited to in-frame rearrangements. These files lack a portion of the clones; in checked studies, under half of the deficit traces to unresolved V genes, and the cause of the others is not known. In all, the sample holds tens of thousands of clones, and 83% of those were seen once. About 3.1% of the sample goes to the ten largest clones. The chain joins TRBV9 to TRBJ2-3, and 8 junction bases match TRBD2. The specimen comprised CD4+ or CD8+ T cells sorted from blood, sampled in a trial of the OX40 agonist ivuxolimab. This TCR was recovered from an adult with an advanced solid tumor such as melanoma, head and neck, liver or kidney cancer. The DNA sequence reads TGTGCCAGCAGCGTAGGTCCTAGCGGGAGCACAGATACGCAGTATTTT. Translation gives CASSVGPSGSTDTQYF.